What follows are 25 T cell receptor beta chains derived from one specimen sequenced in a study of control samples from healthy donors and cancer patients (TCRdb year 2020). Library generation was performed with the immunoSEQ multiplex PCR assay. Held by TCRdb, this immuneACCESS table contains in-frame sequences only and omits some clones. Under half of the omission traces to an unresolved V gene where checked; the cause of the rest is unknown. The sample table contains around 130,000 clones; only one count was recorded for roughly nine tenths of them. The biggest ten clones account for about 7.9% of the sample. The specimen sequenced was PBMCs. These receptors came from a man aged 50 to 60 with head and neck cancer.

The chain has TRBV5-1 and TRBJ2-3; unclear D gene. V was shortened by 0 bases and J by 2 bases, with 4 bases between the two germline ends. Germline V CDR1 and CDR2: SGHRS, YFSETQ. The CDR3 runs 13 residues. The CDR3 loop is CASSLDHTDTQYF. The CDR3 DNA reads as TGCGCCAGCAGCTTGGACCACACAGATACGCAGTATTTT.

The chain joins TRBV28 to TRBJ2-2, with 11 bases lining up with TRBD1. The ends lost 5 bases at V and 3 bases at J; junction bases unmatched: 8. From germline, CDR1 is MDHEN and CDR2 SYDVKM. The CDR3 runs 17 residues. In DNA form, the CDR3 reads TGTGCCAGCAGTCCGCTGGGACAGGGGGGGTACACCGGGGAGCTGTTTTTT. It yields the protein CASSPLGQGGYTGELFF.

The rearrangement joins TRBV10-3 to TRBJ1-5; D is uncertain. Germline V CDR1 and CDR2: ENHRY, SYGVKD. The CDR3 spans 15 residues. V was shortened by 0 bases and J by 11 bases, with 17 bases between the two germline ends. The CDR3 DNA is TGTGCCATCAGTGAGTCTGGGCAGGACCACGGGGCCCAGCATTTT. This gives the protein CAISESGQDHGAQHF.

The chain employs TRBV24-1 and TRBJ2-1; 7 bases line up with TRBD1. This CDR3 spans 15 amino acids. Germline V gene lookup returns CDR1 KGHDR and CDR2 SFDVKD. V lost 5 bases and J lost 5; bases outside the gene matches: 8. CDR3 amino acids: CATSGDRGFDNEQFF. Written as DNA, the CDR3 is TGTGCCACCAGTGGGGACAGAGGGTTTGACAATGAGCAGTTCTTC.

This clone was picked up a small number of times. V and J are TRBV29-1 and TRBJ2-4; D may be TRBD1 (6 bases). V was clipped by 5 bases and J by 0 bases, with 17 bases between them. This CDR3 has 16 amino acids. Germline V lookup: CDR1 SQVTM, CDR2 ANQGSEA. The DNA of the CDR3 is TGCAGCGTTCTACCCCAGGGGAGCCTAGCCAAAAACATTCAGTACTTC. It translates to CSVLPQGSLAKNIQYF. The full variable domain, rest sourced from reference TRBV29-1 and TRBJ2-4, is SAVISQKPSRDICQRGTSLTIQCQVDSQVTMMFWYRQQPGQSLTLIATANQGSEATYESGFVIDKFPISRPNLTFSTLTVSNMSPEDSSIYLCSVLPQGSLAKNIQYFGAGTRLSVL.

The chain has TRBV2 and TRBJ2-3, with 7 bases aligning to TRBD1. Germline values: CDR1 SNHLY, CDR2 FYNNEI. The ends lost 4 bases at V and 0 bases at J; junction bases unmatched: 1. This CDR3 spans 14 amino acids. In nucleotides, the CDR3 is TGTGCCAGCAGTGGGGGACAGAGCACAGATACGCAGTATTTT. It codes for CASSGGQSTDTQYF.

This chain uses TRBV7-8 with TRBJ1-1, with D perhaps TRBD1 (6 bases). Per the germline V gene, CDR1 is SGHVS and CDR2 is FQNEAQ. Trimming stripped 5 bases from V and 5 bases from J, with 18 bases between. The CDR3 runs to 15 residues. The CDR3 sequence is CASSLKGGENTEAFF. The CDR3 nucleotides are TGTGCCAGCAGCCTCAAGGGGGGGGAGAATACTGAAGCTTTCTTT.

This rearrangement joins TRBV29-1 to TRBJ2-1; 8 bases map to TRBD2. With 7 bases clipped from V and 5 bases from J, the junction kept 13 bases outside the gene matches. Per the germline V gene, CDR1 is SQVTM and CDR2 is ANQGSEA. The CDR3 contains 15 residues. The CDR3 spells CSADAGTRPHNEQFF. The CDR3 DNA reads as TGCAGCGCAGATGCCGGGACTAGGCCTCACAATGAGCAGTTCTTC.

This clone was seen only once. This chain connects TRBV2 to TRBJ1-2; D perhaps matches TRBD1 (5 bases). The germline gives CDR1 SNHLY, CDR2 FYNNEI. The CDR3 contains 12 residues. V was shortened by 6 bases and J by 8 bases, with 13 bases between the two germline ends. The DNA of the CDR3 is TGTGCCAGCAGCCTAGACAGTCTAGGCTACACCTTC. Its protein product is CASSLDSLGYTF.

The chain joins TRBV4-2 to TRBJ2-3, with 8 bases aligning to TRBD1. V trimming: 1 base; J trimming: 5 bases; junction bases outside the gene matches: 5. There are 15 residues in the CDR3. Germline V gene lookup returns CDR1 LGHNA and CDR2 YNFKEQ. The CDR3 bases are TGTGCCAGCAGCCAAGCCGGACAGGGAAGAGATACGCAGTATTTT. The encoded protein is CASSQAGQGRDTQYF.

The CDR3 coding sequence is TGTGCCAGCAGTCTAAGCAGGGCCCCAGATACGCAGTATTTT. Protein sequence: CASSLSRAPDTQYF. This chain uses TRBV28 with TRBJ2-3; TRBD1 might be the D (5 bases). CDR3 length equals 14 residues. Germline V CDR1 and CDR2: MDHEN, SYDVKM. The V end lost 5 bases, the J end lost 4 bases, and 13 bases lay between the germline ends.

The chain couples TRBV9 to TRBJ1-4, with D unclear. CDR3 length equals 17 residues. Trimming removed 0 bases from V and 8 bases from J, with 20 bases in between. The germline gives CDR1 SGDLS, CDR2 YYNGEE. Here the CDR3 DNA reads TGTGCCAGCAGCGTAGGAAACAGCGGCCCCGGAGGAGAAAAACTGTTTTTT. It translates to CASSVGNSGPGGEKLFF.

This clone was detected only a few times. The J gene is TRBJ2-3, the V gene TRBV4-1; 10 nucleotides agree with TRBD2. The CDR3 runs 17 residues. With V trimmed by 7 bases and J by 6 bases, 16 bases remained unmatched. In germline, CDR1 is MGHRA, CDR2 YSYEKL. The CDR3 coding sequence is TGCGCCAGCAACCCAAGACTCCAGCGGGGGGGGCAGGATACGCAGTATTTT. Translated: CASNPRLQRGGQDTQYF.

The rearrangement joins TRBV11-3 to TRBJ1-1; D uncertain. CDR1 and CDR2 from the germline V gene are SGHNT and YENEEA. Deletions cut 5 bases from V and 3 bases from J, with 10 bases between. CDR3 length: 13 residues. CDR3 nucleotide sequence: TGTGCCAGCAGCGCCCACGGGGACACTGAAGCTTTCTTT. It encodes CASSAHGDTEAFF.

This rearrangement joins TRBV6-6 to TRBJ2-1, with 11 bases identical to TRBD2. Germline V lookup: CDR1 MNHNY, CDR2 SVGAGI (reference sequence). The CDR3 spans 15 residues. V gave up 5 bases and J gave up 4 bases; unmatched junction bases: 4. The CDR3 DNA is TGTGCCAGCAGTCCCGGGACTAGCGGATACAATGAGCAGTTCTTC. It codes for CASSPGTSGYNEQFF.

The rearrangement uses TRBV7-7 and TRBJ2-3; TRBD1 or TRBD2 may be the D gene (5 bases each). The CDR3 has 15 residues. V was trimmed by 5 bases and J by 0 bases, leaving 12 bases between them. Germline V gene sequence: CDR1 SSHAT, CDR2 FNYEAQ (reference sequence). The CDR3 sequence: CASSPGRTSTDTQYF. DNA of the CDR3: TGTGCCAGCAGCCCGGGACGCACTAGCACAGATACGCAGTATTTT.

The gene calls are TRBV18 and TRBJ2-2; D call uncertain. Germline lookup yields CDR1 KGHSH and CDR2 LQKENI. V was cut by 4 bases and J by 1 base, with 16 bases left in between. The CDR3 covers 17 residues. In nucleotides, the CDR3 is TGTGCCAGCTCACAGTACGCCCCCGTGGGGAACACCGGGGAGCTGTTTTTT. Its protein is CASSQYAPVGNTGELFF.

The J gene is TRBJ1-1, the V gene TRBV6-5; D gene uncertain. The CDR3 is 14 residues long. Germline V gene sequence: CDR1 MNHEY, CDR2 SVGAGI. V lost 5 bases and J lost 0, with 10 bases in between. CDR3 protein: CASSLLDMNTEAFF. In nucleotides, the CDR3 is TGTGCCAGCAGTCTTTTAGATATGAACACTGAAGCTTTCTTT.

CDR3 bases: TGTGCCAGCAGTGAGGCGGACGGTGCTTCCGTTTTAGATGAAAAACTGTTTTTT. Amino acids: CASSEADGASVLDEKLFF. The chain links TRBV6-1 to TRBJ1-4; D unclear. The length of the CDR3 is 18 residues. V lost 3 bases to trimming and J lost 6 bases, with 23 bases between them. The germline V gene has CDR1 MNHNS and CDR2 SASEGT.

The chain combines TRBV24-1 with TRBJ2-1, with TRBD1 as a possible D gene (6 bases). Germline assignment: CDR1 KGHDR and CDR2 SFDVKD. CDR3 size: 15 residues. The V end was cut by 5 bases, the J end by 9 bases, with 19 bases between. CDR3 amino acids: CATSALGPLDSEQFF. CDR3 in DNA: TGTGCCACCAGTGCTCTGGGTCCCTTGGACAGTGAGCAGTTCTTC.

V usage is TRBV3-1 (or the pseudogene TRBV3-2) and J usage is TRBJ1-1; no definite D call. Germline CDR1 and CDR2: LGHDT and YNNKEL (reference sequence). The CDR3 covers 13 residues. Trimming shortened V by 0 bases and J by 1 base, and 3 bases separated the two germline ends. The CDR3: CASSQEGNTEAFF. In DNA, the CDR3 is TGTGCCAGCAGCCAAGAAGGGAACACTGAAGCTTTCTTT.

The rearrangement uses TRBV27 and TRBJ2-1, with 12 bases aligning to TRBD2. Germline CDR1 reads MNHEY; CDR2 reads SMNVEV (reference sequence). The V and J ends lost 4 bases and 6 bases, in that order; junction bases with no gene match: 16. The CDR3 is made up of 19 amino acids. CDR3 sequence reads: CASSSTSGRGGVSGNEQFF. CDR3 in DNA: TGTGCCAGCAGTTCGACTAGCGGGAGAGGGGGGGTGAGTGGCAATGAGCAGTTCTTC.

The chain couples TRBV6-2 or TRBV6-3 to TRBJ2-5; the match to TRBD2 covers 11 bases. V lost 2 bases to trimming and J lost 0 bases; unmatched junction nucleotides: 8. Germline values: CDR1 MNHEY, CDR2 SVGEGT. This CDR3 has 18 residues. CDR3 bases: TGTGCCAGCAGTTACCCCCGACTAGCGGGACCGAACCAAGAGACCCAGTACTTC. Translating it yields CASSYPRLAGPNQETQYF.

The chain links TRBV20-1 to TRBJ1-6, with D possibly being TRBD1 (5 bases). This CDR3 has 15 amino acids. Germline-derived CDR1 and CDR2 are DFQATT and SNEGSKA (reference sequence). V lost 6 bases to trimming and J lost 7 bases, with 19 bases between them. This CDR3 reads CSASGHRFSNSPLHF. As DNA, the CDR3 is TGCAGTGCCAGTGGACACAGGTTTTCCAATTCACCCCTCCACTTT.

The gene calls are TRBV30 and TRBJ2-7; 9 bases agree with TRBD1. V gave up 2 bases and J gave up 3 bases; unmatched junction bases: 2. The CDR3 sequence is 13 residues long. Germline-derived CDR1 and CDR2 are GTSNPN and SVGIG (reference sequence). CDR3 sequence: CAWSKTGGYEQYF. CDR3 DNA: TGTGCCTGGAGTAAGACAGGGGGCTACGAGCAGTACTTC. Complete variable domain (other parts from reference TRBV30 and TRBJ2-7): SQTIHQWPATLVQPVGSPLSLECTVEGTSNPNLYWYRQAAGRGLQLLFYSVGIGQISSEVPQNLSASRPQDRQFILSSKKLLLSDSGFYLCAWSKTGGYEQYFGPGTRLTVT.